This passage covers 8 T cell receptor beta chains from one sample sequenced in a study of T cells in Graves' hyperthyroidism and ophthalmopathy. Regions amplified from RNA transcripts were the TCR beta CDR3 regions. When the TCR CDR3 underwent first-round RT-PCR, the HTBI primer set was used. One entry per CDR3 protein, called by TCRdb with MiXCR from the multiplex PCR reads. The sample consists of around 720,000 distinct CDR3 sequences, about 35% of them appearing once. Sequenced: blood. The receptors shown here come from a woman aged 40 to 50 with Graves' hyperthyroidism.

This clonotype was recorded a few times. V usage is TRBV9 and J usage is TRBJ2-3, with TRBD1 matching over 9 bases. This CDR3 contains 17 residues. J was trimmed by 2 bases and V by 4 bases; bases with no gene match: 11. From germline, CDR1 is SGDLS and CDR2 YYNGEE. CDR3 DNA: TGTGCCAGCAGCCTGGGACAGGGCGCGACCGTCACAGATACGCAGTATTTT. Its protein is CASSLGQGATVTDTQYF.

This clonotype was seen repeatedly, ten times or more. The chain employs TRBV25-1 and TRBJ1-2, with D maybe TRBD1 (6 bases). V lost 7 bases, J lost 8 bases, and 11 bases lay in between. This CDR3 comprises 11 residues. Germline V gene sequence: CDR1 MGHDK, CDR2 SYGVNS. CDR3 amino acids: CASTSGAGYTF. CDR3 nucleotide sequence: TGTGCCAGCACGTCAGGGGCAGGCTACACCTTC.

Points on this clonotype: The final CDR3 position lacks the conserved phenylalanine or tryptophan, pointing to a likely read error. V usage is TRBV9 and J usage is TRBJ1-2; tentatively, D is TRBD1 (5 bases). The germline V gene has CDR1 SGDLS and CDR2 YYNGEE. The CDR3 contains 13 residues. V lost 0 bases and J 2 bases, leaving 5 bases between the germline ends. CDR3 nucleotides: TGTGCCAGCAGCGTAGGGGGCAACTATGGCTACACCCTC. It is translated as CASSVGGNYGYTL.

The V gene is TRBV12-3 or TRBV12-4, the J gene TRBJ2-7, with TRBD1 matching over 11 bases. After removal of 7 bases from V and 0 bases from J, the junction contained 8 bases not matched to a gene. This CDR3 comprises 16 residues. CDR3 nucleotide sequence: TGTGCCAGCACCTCAACCGGGACAGGGGGCTCCTACGAGCAGTACTTC. Its protein product is CASTSTGTGGSYEQYF.

This clonotype occurred a few times. The chain couples TRBV6-5 to TRBJ2-7; D gene ambiguous. The germline V and J ends were trimmed by 7 bases and 0 bases, with 13 bases remaining between them. Germline CDR1 is MNHEY and CDR2 is SVGAGI. The CDR3 covers 14 residues. CDR3 in DNA: TGTGCCAGCAATCTGGTCGCCGGCTCCTACGAGCAGTACTTC. Its translation is CASNLVAGSYEQYF.

This clonotype was seen repeatedly, ten times or more. The V and J genes are TRBV15 and TRBJ1-5, with 7 bases identical to TRBD1. The CDR3 totals 17 residues. J was trimmed by 4 bases and V by 0 bases; bases with no gene match: 9. CDR1 is LNHNV, CDR2 YYDKDF, per germline (reference sequence). Here the CDR3 reads CATSRDVRGQGNQPQHF. The CDR3 nucleotides are TGTGCCACCAGCAGAGATGTTAGGGGGCAAGGAAATCAGCCCCAGCATTTT. Together with reference TRBV15 and TRBJ1-5, the CDR3 gives the full variable domain: DAMVIQNPRYQVTQFGKPVTLSCSQTLNHNVMYWYQQKSSQAPKLLFHYYDKDFNNEADTPDNFQSRRPNTSFCFLDIRSPGLGDTAMYLCATSRDVRGQGNQPQHFGDGTRLSIL.

This clonotype showed up many times. The rearrangement links TRBV6-5 to TRBJ1-6; a possible D gene is TRBD1 (6 bases). Deletions cut 7 bases from V and 6 bases from J, with 13 bases between. Per the germline V gene, CDR1 is MNHEY and CDR2 is SVGAGI. This CDR3 has 14 residues. The CDR3, as DNA: TGTGCCAGCAAGTTGCAGGGGAGTAATTCACCCCTCCACTTT. This codes for CASKLQGSNSPLHF.

This clonotype has ten or more counts. The rearrangement links TRBV29-1 to TRBJ2-5; D gene uncertain. Germline-derived CDR1 and CDR2 are SQVTM and ANQGSEA. V was pared by 5 bases and J by 4 bases, with 5 bases between. The CDR3 length is 10 residues. The CDR3 spells CSVLRETQYF. Written as DNA, the CDR3 is TGCAGCGTTCTACGAGAGACCCAGTACTTC.